This T cell receptor (beta chain) is from a study of radiotherapy plus CTLA-4 blockade in lung cancer. On the study more broadly: Objective responses were seen in around 17% of patients, disease control in 31%.

Assay: immunoSEQ multiplex PCR; the TCRdb copy retains only in-frame clones and omits some. The table shows about 120,000 clones, with 75% to 90% occurring only once. Deletions cut 5 bases from V and 4 bases from J, with 24 bases between. The CDR3 covers 18 residues. Germline values: CDR1 SGHAT, CDR2 FQNNGV. The sequencing used peripheral blood, collected from a patient treated with radiotherapy plus ipilimumab. The chain recombines TRBV11-2 with TRBJ1-3; weak D call: TRBD1 (5 bases). The TCR originated in a human donor with non-small cell lung cancer that progressed on radiotherapy plus ipilimumab. CDR3 DNA: TGTGCCAGCAGCCCCCGCCGTTTTGGGCAGGGAACAGGAAACACCATATATTTT. Translated, it gives CASSPRRFGQGTGNTIYF. The full variable domain, with the rest looked up from reference TRBV11-2 and TRBJ1-3, is EAGVAQSPRYKIIEKRQSVAFWCNPISGHATLYWYQQILGQGPKLLIQFQNNGVVDDSQLPKDRFSAERLKGVDSTLKIQPAKLEDSAVYLCASSPRRFGQGTGNTIYFGEGSWLTVV.